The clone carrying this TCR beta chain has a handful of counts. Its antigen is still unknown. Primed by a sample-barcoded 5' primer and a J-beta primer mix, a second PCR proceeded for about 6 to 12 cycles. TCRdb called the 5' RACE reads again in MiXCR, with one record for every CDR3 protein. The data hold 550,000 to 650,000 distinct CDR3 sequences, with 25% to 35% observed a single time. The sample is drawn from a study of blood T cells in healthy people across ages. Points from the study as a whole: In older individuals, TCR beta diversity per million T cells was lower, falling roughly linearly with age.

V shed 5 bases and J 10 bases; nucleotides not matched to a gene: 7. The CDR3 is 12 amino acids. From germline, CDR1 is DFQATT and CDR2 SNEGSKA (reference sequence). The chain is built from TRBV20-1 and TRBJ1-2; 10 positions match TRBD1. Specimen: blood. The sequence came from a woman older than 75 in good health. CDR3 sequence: CSALPGTGVYTF. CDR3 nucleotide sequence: TGCAGTGCTTTACCCGGGACAGGGGTCTACACCTTC.